This T cell receptor beta chain emerged from a study of T cell changes during pregnancy in multiple sclerosis. The CDR3 is 16 residues long. The germline V gene has CDR1 MNHEY and CDR2 SMNVEV (reference sequence). J was trimmed by 8 bases and V by 5 bases; bases with no gene match: 10. Sequenced by immunoSEQ multiplex PCR; TCRdb stores in-frame clones only, minus some. The repertoire consists of tens of thousands of clones, with approximately 91% occurring once and the leading ten covering roughly 2%. This rearrangement joins TRBV27 to TRBJ1-4; 11 bases match TRBD1. This specimen was CD4+ T cells from peripheral blood mononuclear cells, taken after pregnancy. The sequence was collected from a female donor in good health, enrolled as a control in a pregnancy study. The chain's CDR3 is CASSASGTGGREKLFF. The CDR3 nucleotides are TGTGCCAGCAGTGCGTCCGGGACAGGGGGACGGGAAAAACTGTTTTTT.